The entry below describes one T cell receptor (beta chain). As handled by the study authors: Reference gene primer amplification gave nucleated cell count estimates. Assay used: immunoSEQ multiplex PCR; TCRdb lists only in-frame clones, some missing. V, J and clone size reflect that table, while D and trimming were determined from the DNA. This repertoire shows under 130,000 clones, roughly four fifths found once; its top ten account for around 10%. The source of the sample is a study of blood T cell repertoires in COVID-19. Turning to the study itself: The origin of the acute and convalescent COVID-19 samples was the United States, Italy and Spain.

Trimming took 2 bases from V and 3 from J, leaving 11 bases between them. The V gene's germline CDR1 is LGHDT and CDR2 YNNKEL (reference sequence). The CDR3 is 14 residues long. The TCR was taken from a woman in her sixties or seventies with acute or convalescent COVID-19. The sequencing input was peripheral blood. The V call is TRBV3-1 (or the pseudogene TRBV3-2), the J call TRBJ2-7; D gene ambiguous. CDR3 protein: CASSQQRQDYEQYF. The DNA of the CDR3 is TGTGCCAGCAGCCAACAACGGCAGGACTACGAGCAGTACTTC.